These T cell receptor beta chains were read from a single sample in a study of T cells after yellow fever vaccination. TCRdb ran MiXCR on the 5' RACE reads and lists one entry per CDR3 protein. This table holds about 96,000 distinct CDR3 sequences, approximately 8.4% found once. The starting material was CD8+ T cells not binding an NS4B(214-222) dextramer, sorted from PBMCs, obtained roughly 14 days after the first yellow fever vaccination. These receptors were collected from a man younger than 35 who received the YFV17D yellow fever vaccine. CDR3s include the opening cysteine and the closing phenylalanine or tryptophan. A D gene is named only where the DNA matches it firmly. The size entry is marked missing in some rows and otherwise reads once, few, many or a size class.

v_call	j_call	d_call	clone_size	cdr3_aa	cdr3_nt
TRBV20-1	TRBJ2-1	TRBD2	-	CSAIGTTNYNEQFF	TGCAGTGCTATCGGGACTACGAACTACAATGAGCAGTTCTTC
TRBV7-9	TRBJ1-5	TRBD1	few	CASSLVTGLGNQPQHF	TGTGCCAGCAGCTTAGTGACAGGGTTGGGCAATCAGCCCCAGCATTTT
TRBV12-3/TRBV12-4	TRBJ2-7	-	-	CASRGVSRIGYEQYF	TGTGCCAGCAGGGGGGTGAGCAGGATCGGCTACGAGCAGTACTTC
TRBV6-5	TRBJ1-2	TRBD1	-	CASSRTGGGGGYTF	TGTGCCAGCAGCCGGACAGGGGGCGGTGGTGGCTACACCTTC
TRBV24-1	TRBJ1-1	-	few	CATSLGQNTEAFF	TGTGCCACCAGTCTGGGACAGAACACTGAAGCTTTCTTT
TRBV5-1	TRBJ2-3	-	many	CASSFEHPGADTQYF	TGCGCCAGCAGCTTTGAGCACCCAGGAGCAGATACGCAGTATTTT
TRBV7-9	TRBJ2-2	TRBD1	few	CALRQGNTGELFF	TGTGCCCTCCGACAGGGGAACACCGGGGAGCTGTTTTTT
TRBV15	TRBJ2-1	TRBD2	many	CATSSSIHRGGNNEQFF	TGTGCCACCAGCAGCTCCATCCATCGGGGGGGAAACAATGAGCAGTTCTTC
TRBV4-3	TRBJ2-3	TRBD1	-	CASSQESRTGGFLRTDTQYF	TGCGCCAGCAGCCAAGAGTCCCGGACAGGGGGCTTCTTACGCACAGATACGCAGTATTTT
TRBV20-1	TRBJ1-6	-	-	CSAREGRRNSPLHF	TGCAGTGCTAGGGAGGGCAGGCGGAATTCACCCCTCCACTTT
TRBV11-2	TRBJ2-5	TRBD2	-	CASSLTAGAFQETQYF	TGTGCCAGCAGCTTAACAGCGGGGGCCTTCCAAGAGACCCAGTACTTC
TRBV14	TRBJ2-3	TRBD1	-	CASSTVQGQGVDTQYF	TGTGCCAGCAGCACCGTCCAGGGACAGGGAGTCGATACGCAGTATTTT
TRBV6-6	TRBJ2-2	-	few	CASRGRPGELFF	TGTGCCAGCAGGGGTAGGCCCGGGGAGCTGTTTTTT
TRBV6-6	TRBJ2-5	-	few	CASSPGRRDQYF	TGTGCCAGCAGCCCCGGACGGCGGGACCAGTACTTC
TRBV19	TRBJ2-1	TRBD2	many	CASSIGGGDEQFF	TGTGCCAGTAGTATAGGCGGGGGGGATGAGCAGTTCTTC
TRBV30	TRBJ1-3	-	few	CAWIDGSSGNTIYF	TGTGCCTGGATCGACGGAAGCTCTGGAAACACCATATATTTT
TRBV6-5	TRBJ2-7	-	few	CASSSKTAQPYEQYF	TGTGCCAGCAGTTCAAAAACGGCACAGCCCTACGAGCAGTACTTC
TRBV5-1	TRBJ2-3	-	-	CASSLVGRVRTDTQYF	TGCGCCAGCAGCTTGGTGGGCAGGGTCCGCACAGATACGCAGTATTTT
TRBV4-3	TRBJ1-5	TRBD1	-	CASSRDRGSIQPQHF	TGCGCCAGCAGCCGGGACAGGGGGAGTATACAGCCCCAGCATTTT
TRBV7-9	TRBJ2-5	-	few	CASSSRYQETQYF	TGTGCCAGCAGCTCCAGGTACCAAGAGACCCAGTACTTC
TRBV7-2	TRBJ1-5	-	-	CASSLGPGVRPQHF	TGTGCCAGCAGCTTAGGCCCAGGGGTTCGGCCCCAGCATTTT
TRBV5-5	TRBJ2-5	TRBD2	-	CASSLVAGGLGETQYF	TGTGCCAGCAGCTTGGTGGCGGGGGGGTTGGGGGAGACCCAGTACTTC
TRBV6-5	TRBJ2-2	TRBD1	few	CASGYRDRTTGELFF	TGTGCCAGCGGGTACCGGGACAGAACTACCGGGGAGCTGTTTTTT
TRBV5-1	TRBJ1-1	-	-	CASSLEGLGDTEAFF	TGCGCCAGCAGCTTGGAAGGTTTAGGGGACACTGAAGCTTTCTTT
TRBV7-2	TRBJ1-2	-	-	CASSPGPGPGGYTF	TGTGCCAGCAGCCCGGGACCGGGACCGGGCGGCTACACCTTC
TRBV12-3/TRBV12-4	TRBJ2-7	-	-	CASSRTDSYEQYF	TGTGCCAGCAGTCGGACAGATTCCTACGAGCAGTACTTC
TRBV13	TRBJ1-1	-	-	CASSLLGANTEAFF	TGTGCCAGCAGTTTATTAGGGGCGAACACTGAAGCTTTCTTT
TRBV4-3	TRBJ1-1	TRBD1	-	CASSQGRTGGTEAFF	TGCGCCAGCAGCCAAGGTAGGACAGGGGGCACTGAAGCTTTCTTT
TRBV29-1	TRBJ1-1	-	few	CSVVGGTHLNTEAFF	TGCAGCGTTGTAGGCGGGACACACTTGAACACTGAAGCTTTCTTT
TRBV4-1	TRBJ1-2	TRBD1	-	CASSQTGGRGYTF	TGCGCCAGCAGCCAGACAGGGGGGAGAGGCTACACCTTC
TRBV19	TRBJ1-6	TRBD1	few	CASSQGESYNSPLHF	TGTGCCAGTTCCCAGGGGGAGTCCTATAATTCACCCCTCCACTTT
TRBV11-2	TRBJ2-7	-	few	CASSLQATYEQYF	TGTGCCAGCAGCTTGCAGGCTACCTACGAGCAGTACTTC
TRBV4-3	TRBJ2-3	TRBD1	many	CASSQEGDREGPDTQYF	TGCGCCAGCAGCCAAGAAGGGGACAGGGAGGGCCCAGATACGCAGTATTTT
TRBV19	TRBJ2-1	TRBD2	few	CASSTFGGGYNEQFF	TGTGCCAGTAGTACCTTTGGCGGGGGGTACAATGAGCAGTTCTTC
TRBV10-3	TRBJ2-7	TRBD2	-	CAIVAGGMGSYEQYF	TGTGCCATCGTCGCGGGGGGGATGGGCTCCTACGAGCAGTACTTC
TRBV4-3	TRBJ2-1	-	few	CASSQGSARYNEQFF	TGCGCCAGCAGCCAGGGCTCCGCACGCTACAATGAGCAGTTCTTC
TRBV20-1	TRBJ2-5	TRBD2	many	CSARLPGLAGGPEETQYF	TGCAGTGCTAGACTTCCCGGACTAGCGGGGGGGCCGGAGGAGACCCAGTACTTC
TRBV19	TRBJ2-5	TRBD2	few	CASSMGLAGGRRETQYF	TGTGCCAGTAGTATGGGGCTAGCGGGGGGAAGGCGGGAGACCCAGTACTTC
TRBV7-6	TRBJ1-1	-	few	CASSFTMNTEAFF	TGTGCCAGCAGCTTCACGATGAACACTGAAGCTTTCTTT
TRBV5-1	TRBJ2-3	TRBD1	-	CASSLFLPNGQEDTDTQYF	TGCGCCAGCAGCTTGTTTCTCCCCAACGGACAGGAAGACACAGATACGCAGTATTTT
TRBV20-1	TRBJ1-4	TRBD1	-	CSARDREYEKLFF	TGCAGTGCCAGGGACAGGGAGTATGAAAAACTGTTTTTT
TRBV29-1	TRBJ2-5	TRBD1	-	CSVENRGWETQYF	TGCAGCGTCGAAAACAGGGGTTGGGAGACCCAGTACTTC
TRBV29-1	TRBJ1-1	-	many	CSVEAPERGTEAFF	TGCAGCGTTGAAGCCCCGGAGAGGGGGACTGAAGCTTTCTTT
TRBV4-1	TRBJ1-1	TRBD1	few	CASSAGQGALEAFF	TGCGCCAGCAGTGCCGGACAGGGGGCATTGGAAGCTTTCTTT